Listed below are T cell receptor beta chains from one sample, sequenced in a study of CD8+CD57+ T cells in acquired aplastic anemia. Via MiXCR, TCRdb re-called the reads, giving one row per CDR3 protein. The sample carries around 200,000 distinct CDR3 sequences, approximately 48% recorded once. Input material: sorted CD4+, CD8+, or CD8+CD57+ T cells (not recorded which) from PBMCs. The receptors stem from a human donor with aplastic anemia. Both conserved end residues are part of each CDR3. The D gene is left open where the match is weak. Only some rows state a clone size, as once, few, many or a class for expanded clones.

abundance	v_gene	d_gene	j_gene	CDR3nt	CDR3aa
.	TRBV7-9	.	TRBJ1-4	TGTGCCAGCAGTTACGGGATTAATGAAAAACTGTTTTTT	CASSYGINEKLFF
.	TRBV5-1	.	TRBJ2-2	TGCGCCAGCAGGGGGGACACCGGGGAGCTGCTTTTT	CASRGDTGELLF
.	TRBV11-2	.	TRBJ2-3	TGTGCCAGCAGCTTAGTCAGGACAGCCACAGATACGCAGTATTTT	CASSLVRTATDTQYF
many	TRBV20-1	TRBD2	TRBJ2-2	TGCAGTGCTAGACTAGCGGGAGGCCTTAACACCGGGGAGCTGTTTTTT	CSARLAGGLNTGELFF
many	TRBV27	.	TRBJ2-5	TGTGCCAGCAGCGGTGGGGAGACCCAGTACTTC	CASSGGETQYF
.	TRBV10-1	.	TRBJ2-3	TGCGCCAGTCGAACAAGGTACGCAGATACGCAGTATTTT	CASRTRYADTQYF
.	TRBV20-1	TRBD2	TRBJ2-2	TGCAGTGCCGCCAGAGCGGGAGTGAACACCGGGGAGCTGTTTTTT	CSAARAGVNTGELFF
.	TRBV19	.	TRBJ1-5	TGTGCCAGTAGTATCGCGGCAGGGGTCGATCAGCCCCAGCATTTT	CASSIAAGVDQPQHF
.	TRBV14	.	TRBJ1-6	TGTGCCAGCAGCCTTCGGACTGCTGGATATAATTCACCCCTCCACTTT	CASSLRTAGYNSPLHF
few	TRBV10-3	.	TRBJ1-2	TGTGCCATCAGTGAGTCGGGCAGCTATGGCTACACCTTC	CAISESGSYGYTF
many	TRBV5-1	TRBD1	TRBJ1-1	TGCGCCAGCAGCTTGCGAGCCGGGACAGTGTCCTCACTTACTGAAGCTTTCTTT	CASSLRAGTVSSLTEAFF
.	TRBV11-2	.	TRBJ2-5	TGTGCCAGCAGCTTAGACCTAGGGGTCGAGGCCAGAGAGACCCAGTACTTC	CASSLDLGVEARETQYF
few	TRBV11-2	TRBD2	TRBJ2-1	TGTGCCAGCAGCTTAGTAGCTAGCGGGCTTTACAATGAGCAGTTCTTC	CASSLVASGLYNEQFF
.	TRBV9	.	TRBJ2-7	TGTGCCAGCAGCGTAGGCGGGGACACCTACGAGCAGTACTTC	CASSVGGDTYEQYF
.	TRBV24-1	.	TRBJ2-1	TGTGCCACCAGTGCAGTCAGGGTCGCTGGCAATGAGCAGTTCTTC	CATSAVRVAGNEQFF
.	TRBV20-1	.	TRBJ2-1	TGCAGTGCTAGTCCGCTTCACAATGAGCAGTTCTTC	CSASPLHNEQFF
.	TRBV2	TRBD2	TRBJ2-2	TGTGCCAGCAGAGCGGGGACTGCAGCCGGGGAGCTGTTTTTT	CASRAGTAAGELFF
.	TRBV2	.	TRBJ2-3	TGTGCCAGCGATGGGCGGGTCCGCCCAGATACGCAGTATTTT	CASDGRVRPDTQYF